This T cell receptor beta chain derives from a study of blood T cell repertoires in COVID-19 (dated by TCRdb to 2020 to 2021). About the investigation overall: Samples covering the acute and convalescent phases of COVID-19 were provided by collaborators in the United States, Italy and Spain. The material from the prospective study consisted of cDNA or gDNA derived from T cells, B-cell-depleted T cells, or PBMCs. Deeply sampled blood TCRbeta repertoires from subjects exposed to, actively infected with, or recovered from COVID-19 were included in the dataset. The repertoires were released in a freely available public database intended as a resource for research on the immune response to SARS-CoV-2. The samples were drawn from the first 160 participants of the ongoing ImmuneRACE study and from roughly 1,300 subjects provided by 6 global collaborators. A de-identified subject ID, COVID-19 status, age in years and sex were almost always included in the sample metadata. Where available, HLA class I and class II types were obtained from metadata supplied by the sample provider rather than from assay-based typing. Findings and caveats that apply to the study as a whole: The quantity of clinical and demographic metadata differed by source and by participant and was supplied without curation.

With respect to this clone: Its antigen specificity is not known. No quality values exist for individual bases; no much larger clone is one base distant.

Cut back by 4 bases and 2 bases, the V and J ends lie 6 bases apart. The cysteine opens and the phenylalanine closes a CDR3 of 12 amino acids. The entry retains the CDR3 DNA only, 36 bases that are in frame from base 1. In the germline V gene, CDR1 corresponds to SGHAT and CDR2 to FQNNGV. Participants in the prospective study were aged roughly 18 to 100 years, lived in 20 to 30 United States geographic areas, and enrolled through a virtual design. In the prospective study, cohorts were assigned on the basis of participant-reported clinical history obtained from a screening survey and a study questionnaire. Recovered participants in ImmuneRACE Cohort 3 were defined by two consecutive negative NP/OP PCR tests, clearance by a healthcare professional, or resolution of symptoms. Mobile phlebotomists in the prospective study collected whole blood, serum and a nasopharyngeal or oropharyngeal swab from every participant. Additional blood draws and questionnaires over an approximately two-month period could optionally be provided by prospective study participants. Prospective study blood samples were shipped either frozen or at room temperature before DNA extraction.

TCRbeta CDR3 regions were amplified from genomic DNA by means of the immunoSEQ Assay, a bias-controlled multiplex PCR. The original methods were these. The number of nucleated cells in each sample was estimated by amplification of reference gene primers within the assay. To quantify the absolute abundance of each unique TCRbeta CDR3 rearrangement, sequence reads were collapsed and filtered. For each sample, productive Simpson clonality was calculated by taking the square root of Simpson's diversity index across productive rearrangements. TCRdb's version of the immuneACCESS table is confined to in-frame rearrangements and falls short of the full clone set. An unresolved V gene accounts for under half of the shortfall where checked; the remainder is of unknown origin. V, J and clone size are taken as reported in that table, and D and trimming were inferred from the DNA itself. In this sample the table shows more than 300,000 clones, 75% to 90% of which occur a single time. Clones ranked in the top ten supply about 5% of the sample.

This sequence was found in a woman aged 50 to 65 who had recovered from COVID-19. The chain joins TRBV11-2 to TRBJ2-7, with the D gene too uncertain to name. The sequencing input was PBMCs or T cells enriched from blood (not recorded which). Here the CDR3 is given as CASSSDTYEQYF. DNA sequence: TGTGCCAGCAGCTCCGACACCTACGAGCAGTACTTC.